The source of this T cell receptor (beta chain) is a study of T cell repertoires in cytomegalovirus infection. On the study more broadly: A matching HLA type, together with CMV infection, was signaled by public TCR beta signatures. Whole-study results and caveats: The ex vivo response showed dominance by HLA-C-restricted CMV-specific TCR beta clonotypes.

This clonotype was observed a few times. The antigen is undetermined. TCRdb passed the reads through MiXCR, listing each CDR3 protein once. This sample carries a few hundred thousand distinct CDR3 sequences, 15% to 20% of them seen once, and the ten largest clones take around 12%. CDR3 length: 13 amino acids. Trimming took off 4 bases at V and 6 bases at J, with 10 bases between the two ends. CDR1 DFQATT and CDR2 SNEGSKA come from the germline V gene (reference sequence). The chain has TRBV20-1 and TRBJ1-6; D may be TRBD1 (5 bases). This sequence was found in a human donor in good health (CMV status not recorded). Some clones in this sample may be carry-over from other donors' samples. The specimen was PBMCs. The CDR3 nucleotides are TGCAGTGCTATCCCCCAGGGTAATTCACCCCTCCACTTT. It is translated as CSAIPQGNSPLHF.